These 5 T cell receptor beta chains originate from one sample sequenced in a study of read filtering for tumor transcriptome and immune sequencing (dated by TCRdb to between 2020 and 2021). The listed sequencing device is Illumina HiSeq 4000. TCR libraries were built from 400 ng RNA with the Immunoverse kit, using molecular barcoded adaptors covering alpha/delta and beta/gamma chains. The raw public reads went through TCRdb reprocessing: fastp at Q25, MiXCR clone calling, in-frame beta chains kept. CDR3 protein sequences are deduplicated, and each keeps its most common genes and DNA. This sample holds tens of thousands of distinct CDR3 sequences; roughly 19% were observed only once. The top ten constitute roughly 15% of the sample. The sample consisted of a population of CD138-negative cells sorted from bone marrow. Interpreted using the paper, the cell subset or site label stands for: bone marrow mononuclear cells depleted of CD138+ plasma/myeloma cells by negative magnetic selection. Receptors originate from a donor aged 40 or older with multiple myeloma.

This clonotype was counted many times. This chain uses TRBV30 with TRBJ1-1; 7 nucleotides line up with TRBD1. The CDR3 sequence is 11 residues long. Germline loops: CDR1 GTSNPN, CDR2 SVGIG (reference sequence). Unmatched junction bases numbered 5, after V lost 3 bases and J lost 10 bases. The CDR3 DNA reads TGTGCCTGGAGACCAGAGGGGGCAGCTTTCTTT. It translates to CAWRPEGAAFF.

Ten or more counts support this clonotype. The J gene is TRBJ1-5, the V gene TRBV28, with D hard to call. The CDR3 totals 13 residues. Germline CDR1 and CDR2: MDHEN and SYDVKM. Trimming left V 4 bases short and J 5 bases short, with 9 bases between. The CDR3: CASSSDIDQPQHF. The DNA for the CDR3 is TGTGCCAGCAGTTCCGACATAGATCAGCCCCAGCATTTT.

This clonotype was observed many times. The CDR3 sequence: CASSSPGLAGGNEQFF. The CDR3 nucleotides read TGTGCCAGCAGTTCTCCCGGACTAGCGGGAGGCAATGAGCAGTTCTTC. The chain has TRBV12-3 or TRBV12-4 and TRBJ2-1; the match to TRBD2 covers 14 bases. V was clipped by 4 bases and J by 6 bases; unmatched bases: 5. There are 16 residues in the CDR3.

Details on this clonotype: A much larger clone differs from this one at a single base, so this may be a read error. The CDR3 sequence: CSAPASGRSSYNEQFF. As DNA, the CDR3 is TGCAGTGCTCCTGCTTCGGGTCGGAGCTCCTACAATGAGCAGTTCTTC. This chain links TRBV20-1 with TRBJ2-1; D gene unclear. Trimming removed 5 bases at V and 0 bases at J, with 17 bases between. Germline lookup yields CDR1 DFQATT and CDR2 SNEGSKA (reference sequence). This CDR3 has 16 residues.

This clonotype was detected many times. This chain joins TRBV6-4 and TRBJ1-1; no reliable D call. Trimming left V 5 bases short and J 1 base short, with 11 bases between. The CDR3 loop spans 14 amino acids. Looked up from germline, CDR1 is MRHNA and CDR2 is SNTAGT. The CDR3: CASSYEPWNTEAFF. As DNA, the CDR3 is TGTGCCAGCAGTTACGAGCCATGGAACACTGAAGCTTTCTTT.